The TCR beta chain under discussion was sequenced for a study of T cell responses to AZD1222 COVID-19 vaccine. About this clone itself: One end of the junction varies from germline; a read error may be responsible.

The CDR3 is made up of 14 amino acids. Germline V gene data show CDR1 as SSHAT and CDR2 as FNYEAQ (reference sequence). Clones were read by immunoSEQ multiplex PCR, and TCRdb kept only the in-frame ones, dropping some. The sample lists roughly 120,000 clones, approximately 90% occurring once. The sequence derives from an adult who received the AZD1222 COVID-19 vaccine. The specimen comprised peripheral blood, sampled 28 days after the second AZD1222 dose. The V and J genes are TRBV7-7 and TRBJ2-1, with TRBD2 matching over 8 bases. The CDR3 region has the DNA TGTGCTAGCAGCTTAGCCCAGACTAGCGATGAGCAGTTCTTC. Amino acids: CASSLAQTSDEQFF.